This TCR beta chain was sequenced in a study of blood T cell repertoires in COVID-19. In the study overall: Samples representing acute and convalescent COVID-19 were sourced from the United States, Italy and Spain. From T cells, B-cell-depleted T cells, or PBMCs came the material, which was cDNA or gDNA.

The germline V gene encodes CDR1 SGHTA and CDR2 FQGNSA. There are 18 residues in the CDR3. V dropped 4 bases and J dropped 1 base, with 22 bases sitting between them. Per the study methods: Counts of nucleated cells, estimated from reference gene primer amplification, were obtained. Profiling relied on immunoSEQ multiplex PCR, and the TCRdb table lists in-frame clones only, not all of them. From that table come the V and J calls and clone size; the DNA was used to work out D and trimming. The sample lists about 140,000 clones; approximately 90% were seen once. The sequence derives from an elderly woman with acute or convalescent COVID-19. The rearrangement links TRBV7-2 to TRBJ1-1; no firm D call. Specimen: peripheral blood. The CDR3 spells CASSSRSYLVGPNTEAFF. CDR3 coding DNA: TGTGCCAGCAGCTCGCGCTCTTACCTTGTGGGCCCGAACACTGAAGCTTTCTTT.